The 24 T cell receptor beta chains given below trace back to one sample, sequenced in a study of Ad26.COV2.S vaccination and SARS-CoV-2 variants. Treatment noted: 15 to 20 received Ad26.COV2.S at low or high dose, single or two shots; roughly 5 received placebo; per-sample allocation not given. It was on day 63 after the first vaccine or placebo injection that samples were taken. Assay: immunoSEQ multiplex PCR; the TCRdb copy retains only in-frame clones and omits some. The sample yields 350,000 to 500,000 clones, over 75% seen once. The sample was peripheral blood, taken in a trial of Ad26.COV2.S vaccine versus placebo. These receptors came from a person between 18 and 60 years old who received the Ad26.COV2.S COVID-19 vaccine or a placebo.

This clone came up once. The chain joins TRBV14 to TRBJ1-2; D gene ambiguous. This CDR3 has 12 residues. The ends were cut back, 1 base at V and 8 bases at J, with 8 bases in the middle. Per germline, CDR1 SGHDN and CDR2 FVKESK. The CDR3, as DNA: TGTGCCAGCAGCCAAGCTGTGGGCGGCTACACCTTC. It translates to CASSQAVGGYTF.

V and J are TRBV5-1 and TRBJ2-7; no firm D call. The CDR3 has 15 amino acids. V dropped 3 bases and J dropped 0 bases, with 13 bases sitting between them. Germline loops: CDR1 SGHRS, CDR2 YFSETQ. CDR3 bases: TGCGCCAGCAGCTATTACGGGCTGGACTCCTACGAGCAGTACTTC. Translation gives CASSYYGLDSYEQYF. The whole variable domain, filled in from reference TRBV5-1 and TRBJ2-7, reads KAGVTQTPRYLIKTRGQQVTLSCSPISGHRSVSWYQQTPGQGLQFLFEYFSETQRNKGNFPGRFSGRQFSNSRSEMNVSTLELGDSALYLCASSYYGLDSYEQYFGPGTRLTVT.

This chain uses TRBV7-2 with TRBJ2-5, with TRBD2 matching 7 bases. Germline loops: CDR1 SGHTA, CDR2 FQGNSA. Germline trimming cut 0 bases from V and 0 bases from J; bases unmatched to any gene: 1. The CDR3 extends over 15 amino acids. The CDR3 loop reads CASSLAGRDQETQYF. The CDR3 DNA reads TGTGCCAGCAGCTTAGCGGGGAGGGACCAAGAGACCCAGTACTTC.

The chain is built from TRBV29-1 and TRBJ2-3; D not certain. The CDR3 totals 13 residues. Germline V gene sequence: CDR1 SQVTM, CDR2 ANQGSEA. V lost 2 bases and J 2 bases, leaving 8 bases between the germline ends. The CDR3 here is CSVEFAYTDTQYF. DNA for the CDR3: TGCAGCGTTGAATTTGCGTACACAGATACGCAGTATTTT.

The chain has TRBV11-2 and TRBJ2-1; TRBD2 matches at 8 bases. The V segment lost 1 base and the J segment 6 bases; nucleotides outside the gene matches: 8. The length of the CDR3 is 16 residues. Germline V gene data show CDR1 as SGHAT and CDR2 as FQNNGV. The CDR3, as DNA: TGTGCCAGCAGCTTAGTGTCTGCGGGGGGATTCAATGAGCAGTTCTTC. This encodes CASSLVSAGGFNEQFF.

V usage is TRBV28 and J usage is TRBJ2-5; 8 positions match TRBD2. Germline V lookup: CDR1 MDHEN, CDR2 SYDVKM. J lost 4 bases, V lost 3 bases, and 1 base had no gene match. This CDR3 comprises 13 residues. The CDR3 loop is CASSLSGGETQYF. In DNA, the CDR3 is TGTGCCAGCAGTTTGAGCGGGGGAGAGACCCAGTACTTC.

The chain uses TRBV6-2 or TRBV6-3 and TRBJ1-2; tentative D call: TRBD1 (5 bases). From germline, CDR1 is MNHEY and CDR2 SVGEGT. The CDR3 contains 16 residues. Deletions cut 5 bases from V and 4 bases from J, with 20 bases between. CDR3 nucleotides: TGTGCCAGCAGTCCCGGACGGGGCCGTTCGATCTATGGCTACACCTTC. Its translation: CASSPGRGRSIYGYTF.

V is TRBV7-9 and J is TRBJ2-5; tentative D call: TRBD1 (6 bases). This CDR3 comprises 14 residues. V shed 5 bases and J shed 2 bases, with 12 bases lying between them. Germline V gives CDR1 SEHNR, CDR2 FQNEAQ (reference sequence). Here the CDR3 DNA reads TGTGCCAGCAGCGGGGCAGGGACACAAGAGACCCAGTACTTC. It is translated as CASSGAGTQETQYF. The entire variable domain, with the rest obtained from reference TRBV7-9 and TRBJ2-5, is as follows: DTGVSQNPRHKITKRGQNVTFRCDPISEHNRLYWYRQTLGQGPEFLTYFQNEAQLEKSRLLSDRFSAERPKGSFSTLEIQRTEQGDSAMYLCASSGAGTQETQYFGPGTRLLVL.

The rearrangement links TRBV7-9 to TRBJ2-1; D possibly corresponds to TRBD1 (6 bases). V was pared by 5 bases and J by 8 bases, with 16 bases between. Germline V CDR1 and CDR2: SEHNR, FQNEAQ (reference sequence). The CDR3 is 14 residues long. CDR3 nucleotide sequence: TGTGCCAGCAGCCCTAGGGGGATGGGGGATGAGCAGTTCTTC. Protein sequence: CASSPRGMGDEQFF. Based on the CDR3 plus reference TRBV7-9 and TRBJ2-1, the full variable domain is DTGVSQNPRHKITKRGQNVTFRCDPISEHNRLYWYRQTLGQGPEFLTYFQNEAQLEKSRLLSDRFSAERPKGSFSTLEIQRTEQGDSAMYLCASSPRGMGDEQFFGPGTRLTVL.

The rearrangement links TRBV5-1 to TRBJ2-1; D perhaps matches TRBD1 (5 bases). This CDR3 region has 14 residues. In germline, CDR1 is SGHRS, CDR2 YFSETQ. V lost 2 bases, J lost 6 bases, and 12 bases lay in between. The CDR3 DNA sequence: TGCGCCAGCAGCTTAGAAGGGGTTGTCAATGAGCAGTTCTTC. Its protein is CASSLEGVVNEQFF.

The chain employs TRBV2 and TRBJ1-2, with D perhaps TRBD1 (5 bases). There are 13 residues in the CDR3. V lost 5 bases and J 3 bases, leaving 10 bases between the germline ends. Germline V gene data show CDR1 as SNHLY and CDR2 as FYNNEI. The CDR3 sequence is CASSTDSHYGYTF. CDR3 nucleotides: TGTGCCAGCAGTACAGACAGCCACTATGGCTACACCTTC. The full variable domain, its missing parts supplied by reference TRBV2 and TRBJ1-2, is EPEVTQTPSHQVTQMGQEVILRCVPISNHLYFYWYRQILGQKVEFLVSFYNNEISEKSEIFDDQFSVERPDGSNFTLKIRSTKLEDSAMYFCASSTDSHYGYTFGSGTRLTVV.

This chain links TRBV4-1 with TRBJ2-7, with D tentatively TRBD1 (5 bases). Trimming removed 0 bases at V and 6 bases at J, with 12 bases between. From germline, CDR1 is MGHRA and CDR2 YSYEKL. The CDR3 spans 14 residues. The CDR3 loop reads CASSQDIWGSEQYF. The CDR3 coding sequence is TGCGCCAGCAGCCAAGATATATGGGGCTCCGAGCAGTACTTC.

The rearrangement joins TRBV9 to TRBJ2-5; D is perhaps TRBD1 or TRBD2 (5 bases each). Trimming stripped 5 bases from V and 6 bases from J, with 20 bases between. The CDR3 totals 15 residues. Germline CDR1 and CDR2: SGDLS and YYNGEE. CDR3 DNA sequence: TGTGCCAGCAGTCCCTGGCAGGGACCTCTGAAGACCCAGTACTTC. As protein: CASSPWQGPLKTQYF.

The chain uses TRBV28 and TRBJ2-7; 8 bases line up with TRBD2. V dropped 6 bases and J dropped 5; count of bases not matched to a gene: 3. There are 12 residues in the CDR3. In germline, CDR1 is MDHEN, CDR2 SYDVKM. The CDR3 DNA sequence: TGTGCCAGCAGGGTAGCGGGGAACGAGCAGTACTTC. Translation: CASRVAGNEQYF.

V usage is TRBV14 and J usage is TRBJ2-5; 11 nucleotides align to TRBD1. The CDR3 has 16 amino acids. Germline V CDR1 and CDR2: SGHDN, FVKESK. The trim removed 5 bases at V and 5 bases at J, leaving 10 bases unmatched. CDR3: CASSSQRTGGSETQYF. CDR3 in DNA: TGTGCCAGCAGCTCCCAACGGACAGGGGGCAGTGAGACCCAGTACTTC.

Only one count was recorded for this clone. The V gene is TRBV19, the J gene TRBJ2-1; 9 bases fit TRBD2. V lost 3 bases and J lost 4; bases outside the gene matches: 4. This CDR3 region has 15 residues. Germline values: CDR1 LNHDA, CDR2 SQIVND (reference sequence). For the CDR3, the DNA is TGTGCCAGTAGTATGGCGGGGGGGCGATACAATGAGCAGTTCTTC. It translates to CASSMAGGRYNEQFF. The entire variable domain, with the rest obtained from reference TRBV19 and TRBJ2-1, is as follows: DGGITQSPKYLFRKEGQNVTLSCEQNLNHDAMYWYRQDPGQGLRLIYYSQIVNDFQKGDIAEGYSVSREKKESFPLTVTSAQKNPTAFYLCASSMAGGRYNEQFFGPGTRLTVL.

The gene calls are TRBV7-3 and TRBJ1-2, with 11 bases identical to TRBD1. The CDR3 loop spans 14 amino acids. CDR1 SGHTA and CDR2 FQGTGA come from the germline V gene. V shed 5 bases and J 7 bases; nucleotides not matched to a gene: 6. This CDR3 reads CASSAGQGAAGYTF. In DNA, the CDR3 is TGTGCCAGCAGCGCTGGACAGGGGGCGGCTGGCTACACCTTC.

J is TRBJ2-7 and V is TRBV19, with TRBD1 identical over 8 bases. V trimming: 6 bases; J trimming: 7 bases; junction bases outside the gene matches: 5. The CDR3 consists of 12 residues. Germline CDR1 reads LNHDA; CDR2 reads SQIVND (reference sequence). In DNA form, the CDR3 reads TGTGCCAGTAGCCCCGGACAGGGTGAGCAGTACTTC. This gives the protein CASSPGQGEQYF.

The V call is TRBV4-1, the J call TRBJ1-2; D possibly corresponds to TRBD1 (6 bases). Per the germline V gene, CDR1 is MGHRA and CDR2 is YSYEKL. The ends were cut back, 4 bases at V and 4 bases at J, with 22 bases in the middle. This CDR3 spans 17 amino acids. As DNA, the CDR3 is TGCGCCAGCAGCCTAAAGGGGGGCGGGGAATCCCCCTATGGCTACACCTTC. Translation gives CASSLKGGGESPYGYTF.

V is TRBV3-1 (or the pseudogene TRBV3-2) and J is TRBJ1-2, with a weak D call TRBD1 (5 bases). CDR1 is LGHDT, CDR2 YNNKEL, per germline (reference sequence). This CDR3 spans 17 amino acids. V lost 3 bases to trimming and J lost 3 bases, with 20 bases between them. The CDR3, as DNA: TGTGCCAGCAGCCATTGTCCGAGGCGGGGGTTTTACTATGGCTACACCTTC. Translating gives CASSHCPRRGFYYGYTF.

Comments on this clone: The same CDR3 can be traced to other DNA sequences in this sample. This chain links TRBV9 with TRBJ2-3; D gene uncertain. Germline CDR1 and CDR2: SGDLS and YYNGEE. The V end was cut by 0 bases, the J end by 5 bases, with 4 bases between. The CDR3 covers 12 residues. The CDR3 bases are TGTGCCAGCAGCGTAGGGGGAGATACGCAGTATTTT. Its translation: CASSVGGDTQYF.

This chain uses TRBV9 with TRBJ2-1; possible D gene TRBD2, 6 bases. V lost 0 bases and J 10 bases, leaving 14 bases between the germline ends. Germline loops: CDR1 SGDLS, CDR2 YYNGEE. The CDR3 covers 14 residues. CDR3 sequence (DNA): TGTGCCAGCAGCGTAGGACATAGGGCGGGGGAGCAGTTCTTC. Translation gives CASSVGHRAGEQFF.

This chain joins TRBV6-5 and TRBJ1-2, with 10 bases aligning to TRBD1. Germline CDR1 is MNHEY and CDR2 is SVGAGI. The V segment lost 5 bases and the J segment 8 bases; nucleotides outside the gene matches: 5. This CDR3 spans 13 amino acids. CDR3 sequence (DNA): TGTGCCAGCAGTCGCGGGACAGGGGACGGCTACACCTTC. Protein product: CASSRGTGDGYTF.

The rearrangement links TRBV9 to TRBJ2-3, with D perhaps matching TRBD2 (5 bases). The V gene lost 3 bases and the J gene lost 1 base, with 18 bases spanning the gap. Germline V CDR1 and CDR2: SGDLS, YYNGEE. The CDR3 length is 17 residues. Written as DNA, the CDR3 is TGTGCCAGCAGCGAGGCCCCAGCGGTTATGGGCACAGATACGCAGTATTTT. Its protein product is CASSEAPAVMGTDTQYF.